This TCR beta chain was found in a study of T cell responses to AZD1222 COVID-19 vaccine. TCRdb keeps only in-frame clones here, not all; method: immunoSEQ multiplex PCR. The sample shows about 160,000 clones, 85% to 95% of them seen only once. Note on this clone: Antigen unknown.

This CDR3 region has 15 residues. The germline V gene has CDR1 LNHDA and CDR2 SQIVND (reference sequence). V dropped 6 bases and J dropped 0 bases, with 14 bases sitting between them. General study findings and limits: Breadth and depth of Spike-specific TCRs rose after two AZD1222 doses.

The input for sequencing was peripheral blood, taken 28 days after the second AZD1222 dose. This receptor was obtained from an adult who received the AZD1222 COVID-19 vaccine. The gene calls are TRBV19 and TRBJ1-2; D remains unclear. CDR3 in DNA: TGTGCCAGTAGATTGGATGTGCATGCTAACTATGGCTACACCTTC. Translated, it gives CASRLDVHANYGYTF.